The sequence of this T cell receptor (beta chain) was determined in a study of human T cells and chemical hapten exposure. Study-level findings and limits: TCRs exceeding 1 in 1000 frequency stayed unchanged with DPC sensitization.

Time point here: patch test 1, 2 weeks after DPC sensitization. Treatment defined: therapeutic diphenylcyclopropenone sensitization with weekly scalp DPC. Unfractionated whole blood was the source of the extracted total RNA. This clonotype appeared a few times. No antigen is known for it. This CDR3 comprises 13 residues. V lost 7 bases and J 0 bases, leaving 10 bases between the germline ends. Per germline, CDR1 SQVTM and CDR2 ANQGSEA. One entry per CDR3 protein, called by TCRdb with MiXCR from the RACE reads. The sample lists roughly 200,000 distinct CDR3 sequences; about a fifth were seen once. Sequenced here: whole blood, sampled in connection with sensitization to the hapten diphenylcyclopropenone (DPC). The V gene is TRBV29-1, the J gene TRBJ1-3; D ambiguous. The receptor was isolated from a woman aged 50 to 60 with alopecia areata. Some clones in this sample may be carry-over from other donors' samples. CDR3 amino acids: CSARRSSGNTIYF. The CDR3 region has the DNA TGCAGCGCTAGACGGAGCTCTGGAAACACCATATATTTT.